This T cell receptor (beta chain) was sequenced in a study of OX40 agonist ivuxolimab in advanced cancers. The protocol was immunoSEQ multiplex PCR, while the TCRdb copy is restricted to in-frame clones and leaves out a portion. Among roughly 23,000 clones listed, approximately 81% were seen once. The ends lost 3 bases at V and 4 bases at J; junction bases unmatched: 6. This CDR3 comprises 14 residues. Germline V gives CDR1 SGDLS, CDR2 YYNGEE. The gene calls are TRBV9 and TRBJ1-2; 7 positions match TRBD1. The sequences come from CD4+ or CD8+ T cells sorted from blood, collected in a trial of the OX40 agonist ivuxolimab. This receptor was taken from an adult with an advanced solid tumor such as melanoma, head and neck, liver or kidney cancer. The CDR3 sequence is CASSAEGDSYGYTF. In DNA, the CDR3 is TGTGCCAGCAGCGCGGAGGGGGACAGCTATGGCTACACCTTC. Based on the CDR3 plus reference TRBV9 and TRBJ1-2, the full variable domain is DSGVTQTPKHLITATGQRVTLRCSPRSGDLSVYWYQQSLDQGLQFLIQYYNGEERAKGNILERFSAQQFPDLHSELNLSSLELGDSALYFCASSAEGDSYGYTFGSGTRLTVV.